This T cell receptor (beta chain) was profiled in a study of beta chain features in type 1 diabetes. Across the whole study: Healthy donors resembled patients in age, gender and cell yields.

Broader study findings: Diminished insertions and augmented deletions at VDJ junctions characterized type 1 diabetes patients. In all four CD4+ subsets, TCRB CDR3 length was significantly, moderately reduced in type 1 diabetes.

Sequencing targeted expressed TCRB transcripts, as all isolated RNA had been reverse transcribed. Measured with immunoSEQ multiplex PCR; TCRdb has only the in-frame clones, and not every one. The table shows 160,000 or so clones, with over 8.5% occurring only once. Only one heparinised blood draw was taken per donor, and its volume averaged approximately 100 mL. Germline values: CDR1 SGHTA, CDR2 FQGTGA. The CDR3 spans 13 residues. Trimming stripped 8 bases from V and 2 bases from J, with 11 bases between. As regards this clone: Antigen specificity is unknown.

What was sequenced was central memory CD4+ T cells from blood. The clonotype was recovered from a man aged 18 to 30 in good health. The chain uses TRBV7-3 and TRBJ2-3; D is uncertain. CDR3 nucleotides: TGTGCCAGCGGTCAGGAGAACACAGATACGCAGTATTTT. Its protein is CASGQENTDTQYF.